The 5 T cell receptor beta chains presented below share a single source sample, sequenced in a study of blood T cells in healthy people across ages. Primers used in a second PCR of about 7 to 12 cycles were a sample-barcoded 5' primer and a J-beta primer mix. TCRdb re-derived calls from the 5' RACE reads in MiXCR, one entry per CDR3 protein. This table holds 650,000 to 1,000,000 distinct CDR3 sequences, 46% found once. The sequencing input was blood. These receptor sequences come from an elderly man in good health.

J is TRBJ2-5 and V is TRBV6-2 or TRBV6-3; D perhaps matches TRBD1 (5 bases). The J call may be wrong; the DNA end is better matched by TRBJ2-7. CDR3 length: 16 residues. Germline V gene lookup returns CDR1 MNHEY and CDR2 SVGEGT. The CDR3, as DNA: TGTGCCAGCAGTTACTCGATTCGGGTCAGGGTCTACGAGCAGTACTTC. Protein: CASSYSIRVRVYEQYF.

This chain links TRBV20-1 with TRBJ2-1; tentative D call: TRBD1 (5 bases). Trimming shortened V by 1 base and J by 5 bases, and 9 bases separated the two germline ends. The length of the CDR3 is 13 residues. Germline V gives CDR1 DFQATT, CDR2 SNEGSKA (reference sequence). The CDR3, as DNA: TGCAGTGCTAGAGTGGACACAAACAATGAGCAGTTCTTC. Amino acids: CSARVDTNNEQFF.

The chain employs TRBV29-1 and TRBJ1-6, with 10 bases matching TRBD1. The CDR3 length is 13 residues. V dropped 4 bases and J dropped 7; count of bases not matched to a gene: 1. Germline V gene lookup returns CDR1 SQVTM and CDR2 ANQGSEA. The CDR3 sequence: CSVGQGANSPLHF. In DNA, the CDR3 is TGCAGCGTTGGACAGGGGGCAAATTCACCCCTCCACTTT.

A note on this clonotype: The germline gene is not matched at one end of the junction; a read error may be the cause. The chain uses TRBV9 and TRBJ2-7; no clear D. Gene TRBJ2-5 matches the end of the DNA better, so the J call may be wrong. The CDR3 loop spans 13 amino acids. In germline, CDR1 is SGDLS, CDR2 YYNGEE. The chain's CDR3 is CACSVEGFETQYF. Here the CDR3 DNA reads TGTGCCTGCAGCGTAGAAGGGTTTGAGACCCAGTACTTC.

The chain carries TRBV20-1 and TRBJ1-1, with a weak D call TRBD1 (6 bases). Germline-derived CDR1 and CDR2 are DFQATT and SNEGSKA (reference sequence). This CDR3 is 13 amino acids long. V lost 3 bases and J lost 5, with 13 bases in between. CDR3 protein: CSASRGLRTEAFF. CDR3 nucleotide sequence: TGCAGTGCTAGTAGGGGGTTGAGGACTGAAGCTTTCTTT.